One TCR beta chain is described in this entry. What it binds is unknown. This sample stems from a study of CXCR3-negative and CXCR3-positive naive CD8 T cells. General study findings and limits: Naive subsets had comparable surface CD5; TCR strength was inferred from TRB CDR3 properties. For memory CD8+ cells diversity was much lower, but both naive subsets had comparably high diversity.

Germline loops: CDR1 MNHEY, CDR2 SVGEGT. There are 12 residues in the CDR3. Each CD8+ T cell subset was sorted in triplicate, 300,000 or so cells each. Phenotypically, naive CD8+ T cells corresponded to CD45RO-CCR7+CD27+CD95-. With UMI labels, 5' RACE was used to prepare the TRB cDNA libraries. TCRdb re-analyzed the 5' RACE reads; it lists each CDR3 protein once, without DNA. The sample features roughly 45,000 distinct CDR3 sequences, with roughly 2.4% in its top ten. The sequenced sample was naive CXCR3- CD8+ T cells from blood. Stated subset: CD45RO-CCR7+CD27+CD95- naive CD8+ T cells lacking CXCR3 (TNR3-). The source of this sequence is a human donor in good health. Some clones in this sample may be carry-over from other donors' samples. The chain uses TRBV6-2 or TRBV6-3 and TRBJ2-7; without DNA, the TCRdb call of TRBD2 cannot be checked. This CDR3 is CASRTSVDEQYF.